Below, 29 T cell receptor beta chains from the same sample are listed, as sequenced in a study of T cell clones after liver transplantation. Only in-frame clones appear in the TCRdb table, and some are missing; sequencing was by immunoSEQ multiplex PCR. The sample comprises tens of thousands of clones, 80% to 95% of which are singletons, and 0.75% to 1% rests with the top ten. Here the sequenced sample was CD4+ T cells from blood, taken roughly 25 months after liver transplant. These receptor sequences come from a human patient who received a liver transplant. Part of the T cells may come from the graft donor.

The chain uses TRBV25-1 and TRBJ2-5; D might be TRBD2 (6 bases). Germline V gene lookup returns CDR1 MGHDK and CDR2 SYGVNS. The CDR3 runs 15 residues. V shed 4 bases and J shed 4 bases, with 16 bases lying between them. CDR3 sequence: CASSVFRGRTETQYF. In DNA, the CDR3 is TGTGCCAGCAGTGTTTTCCGGGGGAGAACAGAGACCCAGTACTTC.

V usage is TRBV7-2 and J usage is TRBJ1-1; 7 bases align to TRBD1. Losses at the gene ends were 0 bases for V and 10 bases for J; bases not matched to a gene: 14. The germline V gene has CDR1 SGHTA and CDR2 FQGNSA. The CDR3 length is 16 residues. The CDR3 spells CASSLALNDRAGTAFF. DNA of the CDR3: TGTGCCAGCAGCTTAGCCCTGAACGACAGGGCCGGTACAGCTTTCTTT.

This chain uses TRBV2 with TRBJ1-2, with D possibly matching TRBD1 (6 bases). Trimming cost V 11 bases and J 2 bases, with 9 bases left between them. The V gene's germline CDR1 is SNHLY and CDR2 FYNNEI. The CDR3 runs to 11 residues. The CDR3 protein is CASQGNYGYTF. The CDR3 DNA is TGTGCCTCGCAGGGGAACTATGGCTACACCTTC.

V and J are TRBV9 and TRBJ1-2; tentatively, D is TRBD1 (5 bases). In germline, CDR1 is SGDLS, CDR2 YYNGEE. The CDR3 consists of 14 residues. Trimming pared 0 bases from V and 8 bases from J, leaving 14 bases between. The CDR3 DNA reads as TGTGCCAGCAGCGTAGCAGCCCAGGGTACGGGCTACACCTTC. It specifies CASSVAAQGTGYTF.

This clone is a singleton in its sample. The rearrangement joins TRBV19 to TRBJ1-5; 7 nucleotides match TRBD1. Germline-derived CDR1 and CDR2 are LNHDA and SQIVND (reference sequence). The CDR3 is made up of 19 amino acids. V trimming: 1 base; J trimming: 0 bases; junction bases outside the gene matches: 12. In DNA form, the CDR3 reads TGTGCCAGTAGTATAGGAGGACAGGTCAAGACGGATAGCAATCAGCCCCAGCATTTT. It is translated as CASSIGGQVKTDSNQPQHF.

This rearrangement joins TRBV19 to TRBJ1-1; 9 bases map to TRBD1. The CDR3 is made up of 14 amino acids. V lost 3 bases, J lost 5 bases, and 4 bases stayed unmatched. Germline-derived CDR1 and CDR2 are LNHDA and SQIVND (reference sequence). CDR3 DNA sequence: TGTGCCAGTAGTATCGGACAGGGGAGAACTGAAGCTTTCTTT. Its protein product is CASSIGQGRTEAFF.

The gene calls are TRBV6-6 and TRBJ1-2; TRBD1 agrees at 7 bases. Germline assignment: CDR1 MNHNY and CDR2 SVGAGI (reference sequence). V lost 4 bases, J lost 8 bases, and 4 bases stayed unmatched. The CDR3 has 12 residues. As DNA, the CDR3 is TGTGCCAGCAGTTCCCCACAGGGGGGCTACACCTTC. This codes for CASSSPQGGYTF.

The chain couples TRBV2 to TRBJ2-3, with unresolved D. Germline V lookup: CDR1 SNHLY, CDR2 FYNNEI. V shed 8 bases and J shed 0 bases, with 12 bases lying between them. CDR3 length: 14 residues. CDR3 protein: CASVLSESTDTQYF. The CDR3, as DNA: TGTGCCAGCGTCCTTTCGGAAAGCACAGATACGCAGTATTTT.

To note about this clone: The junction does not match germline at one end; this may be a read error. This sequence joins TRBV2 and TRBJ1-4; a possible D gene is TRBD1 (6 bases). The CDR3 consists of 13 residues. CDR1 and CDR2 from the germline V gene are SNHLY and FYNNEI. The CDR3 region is CASSEQGRGKTVF. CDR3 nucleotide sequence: TGTGCCAGCAGTGAACAGGGGAGGGGAAAAACTGTTTTT.

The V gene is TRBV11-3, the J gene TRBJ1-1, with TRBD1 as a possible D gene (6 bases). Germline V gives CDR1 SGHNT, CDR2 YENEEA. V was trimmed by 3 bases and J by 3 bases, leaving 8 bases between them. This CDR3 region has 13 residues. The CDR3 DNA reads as TGTGCCAGCAGCTTCGGGACATACACTGAAGCTTTCTTT. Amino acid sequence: CASSFGTYTEAFF. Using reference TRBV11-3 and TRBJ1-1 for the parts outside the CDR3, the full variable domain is EAGVVQSPRYKIIEKKQPVAFWCNPISGHNTLYWYLQNLGQGPELLIRYENEEAVDDSQLPKDRFSAERLKGVDSTLKIQPAELGDSAVYLCASSFGTYTEAFFGQGTRLTVV.

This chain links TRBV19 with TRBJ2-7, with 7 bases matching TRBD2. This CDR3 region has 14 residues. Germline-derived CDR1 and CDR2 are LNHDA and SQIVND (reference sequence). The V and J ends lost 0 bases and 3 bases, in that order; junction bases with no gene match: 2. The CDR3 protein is CASSIDPGGYEQYF. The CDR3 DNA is TGTGCCAGTAGTATAGACCCGGGAGGCTACGAGCAGTACTTC.

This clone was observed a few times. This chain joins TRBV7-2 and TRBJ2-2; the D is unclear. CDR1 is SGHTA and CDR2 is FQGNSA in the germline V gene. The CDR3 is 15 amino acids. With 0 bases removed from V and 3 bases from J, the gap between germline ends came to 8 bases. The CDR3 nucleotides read TGTGCCAGCAGCTTAGCTGTAGGATACACCGGGGAGCTGTTTTTT. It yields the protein CASSLAVGYTGELFF.

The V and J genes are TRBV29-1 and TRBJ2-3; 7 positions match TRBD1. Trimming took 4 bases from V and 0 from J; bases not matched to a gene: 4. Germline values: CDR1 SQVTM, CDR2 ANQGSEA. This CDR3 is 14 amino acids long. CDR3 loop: CSVAQGVSTDTQYF. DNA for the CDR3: TGCAGCGTTGCCCAGGGGGTAAGCACAGATACGCAGTATTTT.

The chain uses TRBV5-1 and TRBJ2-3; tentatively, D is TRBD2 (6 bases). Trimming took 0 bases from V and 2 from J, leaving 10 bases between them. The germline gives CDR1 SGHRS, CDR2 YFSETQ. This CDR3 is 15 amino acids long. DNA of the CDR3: TGCGCCAGCAGCTTGGTCGGGAGTGACACAGATACGCAGTATTTT. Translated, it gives CASSLVGSDTDTQYF.

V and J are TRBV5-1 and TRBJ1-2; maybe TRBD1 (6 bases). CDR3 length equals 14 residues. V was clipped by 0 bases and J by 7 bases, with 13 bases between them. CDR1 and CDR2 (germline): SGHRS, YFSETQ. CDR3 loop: CASSLGGGAGGYTF. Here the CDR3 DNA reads TGCGCCAGCAGCTTGGGTGGGGGCGCCGGTGGCTACACCTTC.

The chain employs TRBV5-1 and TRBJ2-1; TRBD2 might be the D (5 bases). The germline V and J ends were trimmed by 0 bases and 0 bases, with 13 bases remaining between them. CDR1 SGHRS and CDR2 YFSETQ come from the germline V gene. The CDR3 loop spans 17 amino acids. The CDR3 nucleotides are TGCGCCAGCAGCTTGGTTAAGGACTCCGCCTCCTACAATGAGCAGTTCTTC. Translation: CASSLVKDSASYNEQFF.

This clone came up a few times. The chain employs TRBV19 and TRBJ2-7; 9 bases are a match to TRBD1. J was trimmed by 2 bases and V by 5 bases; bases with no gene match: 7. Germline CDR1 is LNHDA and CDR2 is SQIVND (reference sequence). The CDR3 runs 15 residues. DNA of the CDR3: TGTGCCAGTAGTTCAGGACAGGGGTTGACCTACGAGCAGTACTTC. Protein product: CASSSGQGLTYEQYF.

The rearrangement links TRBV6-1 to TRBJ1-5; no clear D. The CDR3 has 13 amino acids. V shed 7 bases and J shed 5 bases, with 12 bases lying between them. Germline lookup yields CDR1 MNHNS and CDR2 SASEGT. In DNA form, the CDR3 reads TGTGCCAGCACCTACAGCCCTTATCAGCCCCAGCATTTT. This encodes CASTYSPYQPQHF.

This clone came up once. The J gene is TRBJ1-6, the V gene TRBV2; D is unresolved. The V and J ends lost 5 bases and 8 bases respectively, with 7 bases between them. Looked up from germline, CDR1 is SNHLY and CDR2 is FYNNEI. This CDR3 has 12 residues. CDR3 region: CASSIGYSPLHF. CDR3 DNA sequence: TGTGCCAGCAGTATAGGCTATTCACCCCTCCACTTT.

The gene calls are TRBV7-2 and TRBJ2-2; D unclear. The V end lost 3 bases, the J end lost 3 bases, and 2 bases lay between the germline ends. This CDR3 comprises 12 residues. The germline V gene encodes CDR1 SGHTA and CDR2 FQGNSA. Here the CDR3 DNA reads TGTGCCAGCAGCTTTTACACCGGGGAGCTGTTTTTT. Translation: CASSFYTGELFF.

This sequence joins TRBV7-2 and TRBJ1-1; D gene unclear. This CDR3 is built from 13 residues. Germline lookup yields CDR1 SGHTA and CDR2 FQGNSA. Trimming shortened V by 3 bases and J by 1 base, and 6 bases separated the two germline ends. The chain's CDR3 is CASSFGKNTEAFF. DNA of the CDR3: TGTGCCAGCAGCTTTGGGAAGAACACTGAAGCTTTCTTT.

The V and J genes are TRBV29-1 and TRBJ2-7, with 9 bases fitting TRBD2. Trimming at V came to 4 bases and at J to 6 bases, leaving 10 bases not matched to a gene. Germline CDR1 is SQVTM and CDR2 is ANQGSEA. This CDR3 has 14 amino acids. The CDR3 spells CSVVAGVGGGEQYF. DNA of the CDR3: TGCAGCGTTGTAGCGGGAGTAGGGGGGGGCGAGCAGTACTTC.

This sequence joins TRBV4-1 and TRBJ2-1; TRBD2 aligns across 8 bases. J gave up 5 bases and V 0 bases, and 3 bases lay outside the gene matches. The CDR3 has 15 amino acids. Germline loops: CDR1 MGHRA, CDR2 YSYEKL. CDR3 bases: TGCGCCAGCAGCCAAGAACTAGCGGAGAACAATGAGCAGTTCTTC. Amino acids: CASSQELAENNEQFF.

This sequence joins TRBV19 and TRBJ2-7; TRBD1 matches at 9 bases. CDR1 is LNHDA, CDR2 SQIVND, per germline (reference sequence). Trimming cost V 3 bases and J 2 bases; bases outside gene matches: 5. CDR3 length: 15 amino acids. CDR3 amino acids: CASSIAGQGPYEQYF. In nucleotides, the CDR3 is TGTGCCAGTAGTATTGCGGGACAGGGACCCTACGAGCAGTACTTC.

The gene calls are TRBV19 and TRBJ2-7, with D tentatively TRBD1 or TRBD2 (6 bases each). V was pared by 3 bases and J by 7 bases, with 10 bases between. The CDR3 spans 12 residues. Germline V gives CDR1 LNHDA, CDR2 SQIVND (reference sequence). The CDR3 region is CASSMWRGEQYF. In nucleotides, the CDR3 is TGTGCCAGTAGTATGTGGAGGGGGGAGCAGTACTTC.

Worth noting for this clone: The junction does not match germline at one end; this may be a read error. The CDR3, as DNA: TGTGCCAGCAGTGAATGGATGTCAGGAGTGATCTTC. It codes for CASSEWMSGVIF. The chain recombines TRBV6-1 with TRBJ2-1; D remains ambiguous. There are 12 residues in the CDR3. CDR1 is MNHNS, CDR2 SASEGT, per germline.

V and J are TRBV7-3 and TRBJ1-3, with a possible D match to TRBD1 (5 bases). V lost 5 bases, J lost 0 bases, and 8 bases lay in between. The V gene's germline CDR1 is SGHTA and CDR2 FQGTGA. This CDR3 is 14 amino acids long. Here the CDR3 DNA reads TGTGCCAGCAGCCCGACAGTCTCTGGAAACACCATATATTTT. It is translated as CASSPTVSGNTIYF.

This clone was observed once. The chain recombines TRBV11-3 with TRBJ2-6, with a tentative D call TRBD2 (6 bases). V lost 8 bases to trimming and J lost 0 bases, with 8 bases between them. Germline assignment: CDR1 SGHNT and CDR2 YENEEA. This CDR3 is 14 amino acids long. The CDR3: CASQTSSGANVLTF. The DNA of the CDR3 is TGTGCCAGCCAGACTAGCTCTGGGGCCAACGTCCTGACTTTC.

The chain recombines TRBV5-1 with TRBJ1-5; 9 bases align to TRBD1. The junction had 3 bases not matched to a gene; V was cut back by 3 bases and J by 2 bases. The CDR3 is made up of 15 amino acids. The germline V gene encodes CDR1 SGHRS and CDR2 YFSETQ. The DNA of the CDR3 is TGCGCCAGCAGCTCGGGGGACAGGGGCAATCAGCCCCAGCATTTT. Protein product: CASSSGDRGNQPQHF.